Included here is one TCR beta chain sequence, with context. Its antigen specificity is not known. No base quality information exists; no much larger clone differs at one position. Sequencing relied on an Illumina NovaSeq 6000. cDNA libraries for TCRalpha and TCRbeta were prepared by 5'RACE using constant-segment primers, with sample barcodes and unique molecular identifiers added. RNA was extracted from every sample with Trizol reagent. Libraries were amplified in two PCR steps, with a second sample barcode and Illumina TruSeq adapters added in the second step. Sequencing of the libraries was done on an Illumina NovaSeq, producing 2 x 150 bp paired-end reads. Per the source publication's procedure: With migec v1.2.7, reads were demultiplexed and then collapsed into UMI-guided consensus sequences. Using mixcr v2.1.11, the UMI consensuses were aligned to TRA and TRB V and J templates and assembled into clonotypes. Expanded or contracted clonotypes were those called significant by both edgeR and NoisET, with noise models trained on biological replicates. For edgeR calls, a false discovery rate-adjusted p below 0.01 and a log2 fold-change threshold of 1 were applied. PCA with hierarchical clustering of max-normalized trajectories of the 1000 most abundant clonotypes was used as exploratory dynamics analysis. Each responding clone was given a CD4 or CD8 phenotype based on the CD4+ and CD8+ repertoires, which had been sequenced separately. The public reads were reanalyzed by TCRdb: fastp trimming at Q25, MiXCR alignment, in-frame beta chains only. Entries are consolidated by CDR3 protein sequence, retaining the most common genes and DNA. The V and J calls shown here were made by TCRdb, not taken from the authors' results. A total of 250,000 or so distinct CDR3 sequences appear in this sample, roughly 17% of them only once. Roughly 24% of the sample rests with the top ten.

The sample originates from a study of T-cell memory formation after mild COVID-19 (dated by TCRdb to the early 2020s). For context, the study as a whole: Most TCR sequence clusters were specific to one of the two donors. The cohort comprised two young, previously healthy adult volunteers, one female and one male. T-cell clones expanding and contracting after mild COVID-19 in a couple of donors were tracked by longitudinal TCRalpha and TCRbeta repertoire sequencing. The paper's findings and limits, for the study overall: SARS-CoV-2 specificity of the second-wave clones peaking on day 37 was not confirmed. From day 15 to 85, contracting clones showed balanced CD4/CD8 phenotypes, whereas a second wave of clones that expanded from day 15 to 37 leaned towards CD4+. Only a couple of mild cases were covered in the study, and larger cohorts including severe cases with pre-infection samples were considered necessary. Contracting CD4+ clones appeared mostly in the CM and EM memory subsets, whereas CD8+ clones were enriched in EMRA. Some responding clones were found in pre-infection memory, which suggests that pre-existing cross-reactive memory T cells took part in the SARS-CoV-2 response.

Ficoll-Paque density gradient centrifugation was used to isolate PBMCs. The CDR3 has 14 amino acids, counting the end cysteine and phenylalanine. Only CDR3 DNA remains: 42 bases, in frame from the first base. Looking up the germline V gene (reference sequence) yields CDR1 SSHAT and CDR2 FNYEAQ. This receptor was taken from a man younger than 35 who had mild COVID-19 (a few samples of this study predate the infection). The sample titles of this study are shuffled in the database, so cell type and time point are left out; the donor was told from shared clones. The chain employs TRBV7-7 and TRBJ2-6, with 8 central nucleotides matching TRBD1. Sequencing used PBMCs or a T cell subset sorted from them (not recorded which). The DNA is as follows: TGTGCTACCGGACAGGGCTCTGGGGCCAACGTCCTGACTTTC. Its translation is CATGQGSGANVLTF.